Here is one T cell receptor (beta chain) with its context. Its antigen is not identified. The libraries were made with immunoSEQ v3. Some clones are missing from TCRdb's copy, which holds only in-frame ones; the method was immunoSEQ multiplex PCR. The sample includes about 21,000 clones, about 78% of them seen just once. This sample is part of a study of TIL therapy for anti-PD-1-resistant metastatic lung cancer. Study in general: Tumors had a median PD-L1 proportion score of 5% to 6.5%. Broader study findings: The baseline peripheral repertoire was partially replaced by infused TIL clonotypes that later decayed.

Germline V gives CDR1 ENHRY, CDR2 SYGVKD. V was shortened by 3 bases and J by 4 bases, with 15 bases between the two germline ends. The CDR3 spans 15 residues. The time point denotes: pre-treatment sample, taken before nivolumab and TIL therapy. Patients were adults with stage 4 NSCLC. V and J are TRBV10-3 and TRBJ1-1; D gene ambiguous. The receptor was isolated from a person aged 25 to 85 with non-small cell lung cancer. The sequences come from blood, collected at baseline. CDR3 amino acids: CAISDTMGSSTEAFF. CDR3 bases: TGTGCCATCAGTGATACTATGGGGTCTAGCACTGAAGCTTTCTTT.